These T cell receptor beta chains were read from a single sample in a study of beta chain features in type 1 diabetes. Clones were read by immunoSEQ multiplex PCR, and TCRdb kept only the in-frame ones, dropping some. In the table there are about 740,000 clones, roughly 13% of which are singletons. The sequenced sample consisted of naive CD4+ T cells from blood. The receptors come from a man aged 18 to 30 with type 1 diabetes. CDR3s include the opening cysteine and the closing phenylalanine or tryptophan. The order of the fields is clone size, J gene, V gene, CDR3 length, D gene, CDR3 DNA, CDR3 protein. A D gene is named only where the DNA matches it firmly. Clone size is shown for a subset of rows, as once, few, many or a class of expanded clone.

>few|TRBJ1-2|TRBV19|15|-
TGTGCCAGCGGTGGACAGAACGAATCCCCCTATGGCTACACCTTC
CASGGQNESPYGYTF
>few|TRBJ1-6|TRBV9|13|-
TGTGCCAGCAGCGTAGTGGAGAATTCACCCCTCCACTTT
CASSVVENSPLHF
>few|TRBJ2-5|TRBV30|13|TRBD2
TGTGCTGGAGGGAGGGGCCTAGGCGAGACCCAGTACTTC
CAGGRGLGETQYF
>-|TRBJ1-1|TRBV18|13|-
TGTGCCAGCTCACCACCACAGAACACTGAAGCTTTCTTT
CASSPPQNTEAFF
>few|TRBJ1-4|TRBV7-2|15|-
TGTGCCAGCAGCTACCAGACATCCTCTAATGAAAAACTGTTTTTT
CASSYQTSSNEKLFF
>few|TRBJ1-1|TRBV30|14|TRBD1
TGTGCCTGGAGTCACGGACAGGGGGACACTGAAGCTTTCTTT
CAWSHGQGDTEAFF
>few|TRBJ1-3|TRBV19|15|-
TGTGCCAGTAGTACCTCGCAGCCGGCGGGAAACACCATATATTTT
CASSTSQPAGNTIYF
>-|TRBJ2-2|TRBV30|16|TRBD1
TGTGCCTGGAGTACACAGGGGGCGCCCGCTCACCGGGAGCTGTTTTTT
CAWSTQGAPAHRELFF
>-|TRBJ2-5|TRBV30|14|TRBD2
TGTGCCTGGACTAGCGGGGGGGGTCCGGTGACCCAGTACTTC
CAWTSGGGPVTQYF
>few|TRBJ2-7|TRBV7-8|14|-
TGTGCCAGCAGCCGTTTCCGGGACGGATACGAGCAGTACTTC
CASSRFRDGYEQYF
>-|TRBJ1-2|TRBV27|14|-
TGTGCCAGCAGTTTAGGCGCGAACCTATATGGCTACACCTTC
CASSLGANLYGYTF
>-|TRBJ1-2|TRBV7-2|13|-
TGTGCCAGCAGCTTAGATTGGGGTGGTGGCTACACCTTC
CASSLDWGGGYTF
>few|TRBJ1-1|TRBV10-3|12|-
TGTGCCATCAGTGAACATGCAGGAGGAGCTTTCTTT
CAISEHAGGAFF
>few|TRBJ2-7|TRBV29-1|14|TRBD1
TGCAGCGTGGTCGGGACAGGGGAATTCTACGAGCAGTACTTC
CSVVGTGEFYEQYF
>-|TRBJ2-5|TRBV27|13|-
TGTGCCACCTCGCTGCGCGACCGCGAGACCCAGTACTTC
CATSLRDRETQYF
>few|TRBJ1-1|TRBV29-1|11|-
TGCAGCGTTGAAGAAGTAACTGAAGCTTTCTTT
CSVEEVTEAFF
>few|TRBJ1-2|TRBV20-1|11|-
TGCAGTGCCCCAGGAACTTATGGCTACACCTTC
CSAPGTYGYTF
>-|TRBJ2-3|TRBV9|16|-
TGTGCCAGCAGCGTACTGGGGGGTACGAGCCCAGATACGCAGTATTTT
CASSVLGGTSPDTQYF
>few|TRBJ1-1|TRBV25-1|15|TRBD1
TGTGCCAGCAGTGAAACCCCGACAGGGGATACTGAAGCTTTCTTT
CASSETPTGDTEAFF
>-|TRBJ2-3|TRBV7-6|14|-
TGTGCCAGCAGCTTGGCACAGTCGGGGCAGAAGCAGTATTTT
CASSLAQSGQKQYF
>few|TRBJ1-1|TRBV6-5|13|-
TGTGCCAGCAGCCCACGGGAGAACACTGAAGCTTTCTTT
CASSPRENTEAFF
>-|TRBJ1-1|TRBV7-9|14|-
TGTGCCAGCAGCTTCTGGGATATTGGCACTGAAGCTTTCTTT
CASSFWDIGTEAFF